The clone carrying this TCR beta chain was observed a single time. The antigen is undetermined. This sample is drawn from a study of CD8+CD57+ T cells in acquired aplastic anemia. Selection for sequencing was limited to patients who had shown CD8+CD57+ cell expansion by flow cytometry. Each patient carried a diagnosis of severe acquired aplastic anemia. Patients were untreated when blood was sampled. Points from the study as a whole: Any difference that existed in CD8+ Simpson's diversity between patients and controls was not significant. Approximately 28 CD8+ CDR3 sequences were shared between patients and controls.

It was genomic DNA that served as the template for profiling TCR beta VDJ and CDR3. TCRdb passed the reads through MiXCR, listing each CDR3 protein once. The data show 120,000 or so distinct CDR3 sequences, about 40% seen once. J gave up 4 bases and V 1 base, and 4 bases lay outside the gene matches. Germline-derived CDR1 and CDR2 are SNHLY and FYNNEI. This CDR3 region has 16 residues. The sequence was obtained from a human donor with aplastic anemia. The chain employs TRBV2 and TRBJ2-2; TRBD1 matches 9 bases. Sequencing was carried out using sorted CD4+, CD8+, or CD8+CD57+ T cells (not recorded which) from PBMCs. Here the CDR3 DNA reads TGTGCCAGCAGTGAAGGGGACAGGGTTGGCACCGGGGAGCTGTTTTTT. Its protein is CASSEGDRVGTGELFF.